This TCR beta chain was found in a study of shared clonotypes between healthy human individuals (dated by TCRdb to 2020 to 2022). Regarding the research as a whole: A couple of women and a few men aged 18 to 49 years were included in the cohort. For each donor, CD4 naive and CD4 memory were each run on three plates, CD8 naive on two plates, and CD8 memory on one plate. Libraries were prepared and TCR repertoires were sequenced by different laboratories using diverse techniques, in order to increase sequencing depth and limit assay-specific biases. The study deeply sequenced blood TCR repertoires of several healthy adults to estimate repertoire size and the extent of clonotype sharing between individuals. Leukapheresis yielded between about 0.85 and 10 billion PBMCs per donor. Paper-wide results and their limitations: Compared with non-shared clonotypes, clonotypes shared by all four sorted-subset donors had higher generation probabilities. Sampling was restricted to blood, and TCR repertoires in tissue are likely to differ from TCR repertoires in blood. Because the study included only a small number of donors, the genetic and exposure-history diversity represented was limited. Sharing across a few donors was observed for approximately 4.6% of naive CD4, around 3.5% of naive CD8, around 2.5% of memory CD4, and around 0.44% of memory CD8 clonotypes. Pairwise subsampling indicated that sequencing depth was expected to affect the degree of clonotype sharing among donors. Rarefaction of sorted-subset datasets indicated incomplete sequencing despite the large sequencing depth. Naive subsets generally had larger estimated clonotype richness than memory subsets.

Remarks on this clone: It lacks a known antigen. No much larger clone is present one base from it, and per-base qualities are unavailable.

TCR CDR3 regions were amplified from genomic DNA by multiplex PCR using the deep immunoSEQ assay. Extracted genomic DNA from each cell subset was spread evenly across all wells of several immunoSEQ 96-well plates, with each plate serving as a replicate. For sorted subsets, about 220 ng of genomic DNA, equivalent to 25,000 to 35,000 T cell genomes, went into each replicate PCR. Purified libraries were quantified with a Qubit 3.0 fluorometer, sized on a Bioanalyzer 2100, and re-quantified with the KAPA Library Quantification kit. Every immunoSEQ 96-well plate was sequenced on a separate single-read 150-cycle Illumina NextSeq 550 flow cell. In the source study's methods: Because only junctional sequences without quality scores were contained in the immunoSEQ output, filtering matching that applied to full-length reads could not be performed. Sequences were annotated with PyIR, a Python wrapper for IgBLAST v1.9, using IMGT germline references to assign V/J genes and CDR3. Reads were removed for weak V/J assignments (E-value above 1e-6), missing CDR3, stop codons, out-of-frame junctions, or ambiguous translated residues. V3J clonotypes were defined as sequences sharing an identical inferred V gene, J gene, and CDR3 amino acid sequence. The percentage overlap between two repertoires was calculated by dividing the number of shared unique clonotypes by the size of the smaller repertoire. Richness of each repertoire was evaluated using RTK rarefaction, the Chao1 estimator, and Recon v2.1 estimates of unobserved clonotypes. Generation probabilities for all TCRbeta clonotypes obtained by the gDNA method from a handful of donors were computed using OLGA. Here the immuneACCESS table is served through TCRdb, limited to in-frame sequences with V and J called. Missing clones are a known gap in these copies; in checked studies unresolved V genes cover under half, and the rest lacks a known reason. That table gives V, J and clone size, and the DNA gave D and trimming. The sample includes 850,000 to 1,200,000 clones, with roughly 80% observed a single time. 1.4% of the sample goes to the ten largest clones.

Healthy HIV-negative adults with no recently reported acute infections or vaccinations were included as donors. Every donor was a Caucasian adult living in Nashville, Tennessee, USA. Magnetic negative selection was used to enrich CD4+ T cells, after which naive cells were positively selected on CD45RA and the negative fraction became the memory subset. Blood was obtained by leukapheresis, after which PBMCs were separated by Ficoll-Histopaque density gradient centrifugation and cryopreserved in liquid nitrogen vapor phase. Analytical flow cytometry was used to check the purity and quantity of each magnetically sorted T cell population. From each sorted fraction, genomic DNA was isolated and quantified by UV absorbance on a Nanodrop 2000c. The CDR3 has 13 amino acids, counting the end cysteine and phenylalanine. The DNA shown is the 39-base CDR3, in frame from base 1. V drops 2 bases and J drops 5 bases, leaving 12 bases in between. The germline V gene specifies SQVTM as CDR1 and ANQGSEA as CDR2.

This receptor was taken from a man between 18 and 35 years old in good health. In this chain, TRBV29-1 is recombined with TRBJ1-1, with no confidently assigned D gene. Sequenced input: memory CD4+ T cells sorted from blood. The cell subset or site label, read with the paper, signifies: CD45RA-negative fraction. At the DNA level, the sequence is TGCAGCGTTGAAAAGAATCCGGGAACTGAAGCTTTCTTT. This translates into CSVEKNPGTEAFF.